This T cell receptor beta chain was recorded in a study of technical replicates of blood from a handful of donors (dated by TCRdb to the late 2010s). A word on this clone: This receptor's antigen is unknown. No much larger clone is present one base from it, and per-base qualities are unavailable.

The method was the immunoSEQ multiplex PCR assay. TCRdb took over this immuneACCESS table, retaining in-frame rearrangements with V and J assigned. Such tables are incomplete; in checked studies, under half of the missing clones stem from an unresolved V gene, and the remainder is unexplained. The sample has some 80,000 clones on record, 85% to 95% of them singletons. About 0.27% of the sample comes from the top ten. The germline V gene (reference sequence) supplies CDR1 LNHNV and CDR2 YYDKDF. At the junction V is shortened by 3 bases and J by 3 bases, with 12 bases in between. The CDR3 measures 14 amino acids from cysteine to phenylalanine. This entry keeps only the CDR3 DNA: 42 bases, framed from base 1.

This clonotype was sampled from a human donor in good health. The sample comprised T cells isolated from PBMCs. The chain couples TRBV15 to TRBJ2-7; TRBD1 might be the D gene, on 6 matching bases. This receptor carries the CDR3 CATSSRDTIYEQYF. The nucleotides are TGTGCCACCAGCAGCCGGGACACAATCTACGAGCAGTACTTC.